This T cell receptor beta chain is drawn from a study of response to subunit inactivated influenza vaccine. Overall study findings and caveats: Authors suggested seasonal influenza vaccinations each recruit few new T cells.

Remarks on this clonotype: Its antigen remains unknown.

CDR1 ENHRY and CDR2 SYGVKD come from the germline V gene. V gave up 10 bases and J gave up 3 bases, with 19 bases separating them. CDR3 size: 14 residues. TCRdb reprocessed the RT-PCR reads with MiXCR, giving one entry per CDR3 protein. The sample includes about 700,000 distinct CDR3 sequences, 13% to 15% of them seen just once. This specimen was PBMCs from blood, taken 14 to 15 days before vaccination. This chain uses TRBV10-3 with TRBJ2-7; D possibly matches TRBD1 or TRBD2 (5 bases each). The clonotype originates from a man aged 45-60 years who received an inactivated influenza vaccine. As DNA, the CDR3 is TGTGCCACGAAGGGACCCGACCTTTACTACGAGCAGTACTTC. It encodes CATKGPDLYYEQYF.